This TCR beta chain was recovered during a study of cytomegalovirus exposure and HLA in healthy donors. Whole-study findings and limits: Both high specificity and high sensitivity reportedly marked the classifier's diagnosis of cytomegalovirus status. Presence/absence analyses rested on an assumption that sequencing depth was roughly uniform across donors. TCR beta sequences numbering around 15,000 were associated with HLA alleles at 0.05 false discovery rate in a later analysis.

The PCR employed 60 Vbeta primers together with 13 Jbeta primers. How the authors handled the data: A follow-up analysis tallied about 80 million unique TCR beta chains, roughly 11 million shared. The repertoire was sequenced with immunoSEQ multiplex PCR; TCRdb's copy has only in-frame clones and lacks some. From that table come the V and J calls and clone size; the DNA was used to work out D and trimming. In all, the sample yields 35,000 to 45,000 clones. CDR3 length: 15 residues. Germline CDR1 is GTSNPN and CDR2 is SVGIG (reference sequence). Comments on this clone: Its antigen remains unidentified. The junction and the germline gene differ at one end; a read error may be behind it.

The clonotype was recovered from a male donor in good health and CMV-seronegative. The chain combines TRBV30 with TRBJ2-1; TRBD2 might be the D (5 bases). The specimen sequenced was PBMCs. The CDR3 coding sequence is TGTGCCGGGAGTGTAGCCCCTAGAGGCTATAATGAGCAGTTCTTC. The encoded protein is CAGSVAPRGYNEQFF. The full variable domain, rest sourced from reference TRBV30 and TRBJ2-1, is SQTIHQWPATLVQPVGSPLSLECTVEGTSNPNLYWYRQAAGRGLQLLFYSVGIGQISSEVPQNLSASRPQDRQFILSSKKLLLSDSGFYLCAGSVAPRGYNEQFFGPGTRLTVL.